This T cell receptor (beta chain) was identified in a study of CD8 T cells and mutated HIV epitopes (dated by TCRdb to the early 2020s). Regarding the complete study: Acutely infected subjects were chosen according to which epitope form their transmitted founder virus carried and according to their ELISpot responses. About seven chronically and a few acutely HIV-infected subjects were included in the cohort. Out of the 165 subjects screened, just a subset fulfilled the criteria needed for sorting epitope-specific T cells. The same epitope was not tested in every subject, and RF10 alone was examined in both acute and chronic HIV infection. This study sequenced single-cell TCR alpha/beta chains from CD8+ T cells that recognized the non-adapted (NAE) and adapted (AE) forms of four HIV Nef epitopes. The epitopes were TL10, KY11, RF10 and TY8.

The full study reports these points: Dual tetramer+ cells showed higher clonality in chronic than acute subjects (mean difference approximately 0.31), but the study lacked power to detect a significant difference. Single-reactive CD8+ T cells appeared only in acutely infected subjects, which suggests possible clonal selection between acute and chronic infection. The main limitations were acknowledged to be the small number of subjects and the diverse clinical presentations of the subjects. Some wells contained multiple alpha and beta chain CDR3s, and only cells with both an alpha and a beta chain were included.

Notes on this clonotype: Qualities for individual bases were not recorded, and no much larger clone is one base off.

The CDR3 holds 14 amino acids from the cysteine to the phenylalanine. Left in the record is the CDR3 DNA by itself, 42 bases read in frame from the first base. V lost 5 bases and J lost 2 bases, and the count of bases not matched to a germline gene is 9. CDR1 DFQATT and CDR2 SNEGSKA are derived from the germline V gene (reference sequence). The sample's time point label, in plain terms: sampled during acute HIV-1 infection (about 23-92 days post infection). Peripheral blood mononuclear cells were isolated by Ficoll density gradient separation from leukapheresis or whole blood and were subsequently cryopreserved. Resting antigen-specific CD8+ T cells were identified by staining thawed PBMCs with HLA class I tetramers loaded with the NAE or AE epitope, without stimulation. Single CD8+ T cells were sorted on a BD FACS Aria III into 96-well plates containing lysis buffer. The library was built by means of single-cell sequencing. Single-cell cDNA was made with a method adapted from Smart-seq2 and MARS-Seq that used oligo-dT primers carrying well-specific UMIs and KAPA HiFi first-round PCR. Pooled first-round products underwent nested PCR with template-switch oligo forward primers and barcoded reverse primers specific to the TCR alpha and beta chains. The products were purified with AMPure XP, indexed with TruSeq adapters, and then quantified with the KAPA Universal qPCR Library Quantification Kit. An Illumina MiSeq with 2x300 bp paired-end chemistry was used to sequence the TCR libraries. The paper's processing steps were these. After quality filtering, reads were demultiplexed to wells, mapped to the TCRA and TCRB loci, assigned to clonotypes using MiXCR, and analysed in VGAS. TCR data were deconvoluted with a modified VDJfasta platform. Analysis of CDR3 overlap between plates ruled out large-scale cross-plate contamination. Clonality was computed as one minus the ratio of unique productive CDR3s to total productive CDR3s. TCRdb passed the public sequencing reads through fastp at Q25 and MiXCR, retaining productive beta sequences. A single entry per CDR3 protein holds the most common genes and DNA from its merged rows. What appears here as the V and J calls and clone size reflects TCRdb's work, not the paper's. Within this sample are hundreds of distinct CDR3 sequences, with 50% of them counted one time only. The ten biggest clones cover approximately 51% of the sample.

This sample comprised CD8+ T cells sorted from blood by dual tetramer staining, obtained during acute HIV infection. The intended sense of this specimen's cell subset or site label: cells binding both NAE and AE RF10 tetramers (cross-reactive), unstimulated. The rearranged segments are TRBV20-1 and TRBJ2-7, with 7 bases matching TRBD2. This receptor was taken from a man under 40 with HIV-1 infection. The CDR3 sequence is CSAPGSGYTYEQYF. The sequenced DNA is TGCAGTGCTCCGGGTAGCGGGTATACCTACGAGCAGTACTTC.